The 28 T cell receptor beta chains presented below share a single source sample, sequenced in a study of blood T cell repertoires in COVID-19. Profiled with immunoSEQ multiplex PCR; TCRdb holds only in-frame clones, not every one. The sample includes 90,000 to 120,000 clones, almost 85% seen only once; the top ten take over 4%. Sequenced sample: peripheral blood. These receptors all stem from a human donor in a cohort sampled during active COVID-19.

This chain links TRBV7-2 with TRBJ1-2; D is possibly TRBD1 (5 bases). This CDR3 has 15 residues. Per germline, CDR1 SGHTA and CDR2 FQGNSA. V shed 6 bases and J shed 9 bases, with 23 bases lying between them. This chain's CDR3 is CASSPPNGRGISYTF. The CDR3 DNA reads TGTGCCAGCAGTCCGCCCAATGGAAGGGGCATAAGCTACACCTTC.

CDR3 loop: CASSGGGAEQYF. The DNA for the CDR3 is TGTGCCAGCAGTGGAGGGGGTGCCGAGCAGTACTTC. The V call is TRBV2, the J call TRBJ2-7; D is possibly TRBD1 (6 bases). The CDR3 loop spans 12 amino acids. Germline CDR1 and CDR2: SNHLY and FYNNEI. Trimming removed 4 bases at V and 6 bases at J, with 10 bases between.

The CDR3 protein is CSARDAQGQFF. The CDR3 DNA follows: TGCAGTGCTAGAGACGCGCAGGGGCAGTTCTTC. The chain links TRBV20-1 to TRBJ2-1; D is possibly TRBD1 (5 bases). Germline V CDR1 and CDR2: DFQATT, SNEGSKA (reference sequence). Trimming left V 0 bases short and J 12 bases short, with 9 bases between. The CDR3 runs 11 residues.

CDR3 nucleotide sequence: TGTGCCAGCAGCTTACAGGGGGCCCCCTCTAACTATGGCTACACCTTC. Translated: CASSLQGAPSNYGYTF. This rearrangement joins TRBV5-4 to TRBJ1-2; the match to TRBD1 covers 9 bases. Germline CDR1 reads SGHNT; CDR2 reads YYREEE (reference sequence). The CDR3 is 16 residues long. V gave up 2 bases and J gave up 0 bases; unmatched junction bases: 5.

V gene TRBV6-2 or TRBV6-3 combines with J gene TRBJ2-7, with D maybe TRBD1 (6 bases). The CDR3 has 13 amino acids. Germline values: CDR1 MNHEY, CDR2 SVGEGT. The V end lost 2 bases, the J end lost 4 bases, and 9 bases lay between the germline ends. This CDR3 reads CASSYTGPYEQYV. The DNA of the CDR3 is TGTGCCAGCAGTTACACAGGGCCGTACGAGCAGTACGTC.

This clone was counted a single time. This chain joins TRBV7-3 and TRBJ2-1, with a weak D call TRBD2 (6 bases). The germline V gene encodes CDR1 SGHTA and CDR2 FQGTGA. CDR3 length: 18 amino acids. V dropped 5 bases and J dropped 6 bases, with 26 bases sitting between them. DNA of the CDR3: TGTGCCAGCAGCCCAGGGCTGTGGTTTAAAGAGGGAGGCAATGAGCAGTTCTTC. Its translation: CASSPGLWFKEGGNEQFF.

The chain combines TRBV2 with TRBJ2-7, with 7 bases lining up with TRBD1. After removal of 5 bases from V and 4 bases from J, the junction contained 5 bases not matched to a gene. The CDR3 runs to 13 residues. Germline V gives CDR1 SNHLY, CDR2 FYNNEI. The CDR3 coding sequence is TGTGCCAGCAGTATCACAGGGGTATACGAGCAGTACGTC. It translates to CASSITGVYEQYV.

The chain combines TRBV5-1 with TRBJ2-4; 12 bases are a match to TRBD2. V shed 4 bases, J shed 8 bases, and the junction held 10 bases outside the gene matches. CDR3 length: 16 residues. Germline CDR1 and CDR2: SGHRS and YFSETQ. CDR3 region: CASSLLAGGPTDIQYF. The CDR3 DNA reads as TGCGCCAGCAGCCTCCTAGCGGGAGGGCCTACGGACATTCAGTACTTC.

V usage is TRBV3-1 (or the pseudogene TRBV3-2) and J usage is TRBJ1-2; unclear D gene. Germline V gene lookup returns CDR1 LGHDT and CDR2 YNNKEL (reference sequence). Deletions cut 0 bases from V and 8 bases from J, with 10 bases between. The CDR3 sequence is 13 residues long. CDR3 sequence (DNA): TGTGCCAGCAGCCAAGATTGGGCCTCGGGCTACACCTTC. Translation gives CASSQDWASGYTF.

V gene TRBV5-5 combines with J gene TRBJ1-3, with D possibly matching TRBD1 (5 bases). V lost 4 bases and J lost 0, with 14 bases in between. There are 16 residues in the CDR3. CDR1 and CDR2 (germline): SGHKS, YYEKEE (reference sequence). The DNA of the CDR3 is TGTGCCAGCAGCCCAGGGTTACTTTTCTCTGGAAACACCATATATTTT. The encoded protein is CASSPGLLFSGNTIYF.

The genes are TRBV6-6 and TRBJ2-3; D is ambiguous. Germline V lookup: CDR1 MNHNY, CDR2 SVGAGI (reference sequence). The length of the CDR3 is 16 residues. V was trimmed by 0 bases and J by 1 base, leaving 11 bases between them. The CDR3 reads CASSYSITPGTDTQYF. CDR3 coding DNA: TGTGCCAGCAGTTACTCGATTACGCCAGGCACAGATACGCAGTATTTT.

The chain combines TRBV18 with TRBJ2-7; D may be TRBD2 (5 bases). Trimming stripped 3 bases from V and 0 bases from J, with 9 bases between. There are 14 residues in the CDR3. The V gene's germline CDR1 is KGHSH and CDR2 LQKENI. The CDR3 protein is CASSPVAISYEQYF. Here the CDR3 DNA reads TGTGCCAGCTCACCTGTAGCGATCTCCTACGAGCAGTACTTC.

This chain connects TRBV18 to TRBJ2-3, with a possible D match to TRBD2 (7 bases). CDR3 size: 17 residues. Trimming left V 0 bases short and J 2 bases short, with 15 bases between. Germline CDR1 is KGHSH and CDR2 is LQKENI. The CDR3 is CASSPPTGRGPTDTQYF. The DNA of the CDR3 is TGTGCCAGCTCACCACCCACAGGGAGGGGTCCCACAGATACGCAGTATTTT. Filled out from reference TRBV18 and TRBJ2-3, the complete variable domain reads NAGVMQNPRHLVRRRGQEARLRCSPMKGHSHVYWYRQLPEEGLKFMVYLQKENIIDESGMPKERFSAEFPKEGPSILRIQQVVRGDSAAYFCASSPPTGRGPTDTQYFGPGTRLTVL.

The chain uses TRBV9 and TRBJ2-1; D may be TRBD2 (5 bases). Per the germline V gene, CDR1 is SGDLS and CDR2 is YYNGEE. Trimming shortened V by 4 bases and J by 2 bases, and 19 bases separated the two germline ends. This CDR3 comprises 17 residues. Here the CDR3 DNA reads TGTGCCAGCAGCACCCCTACGATTGGGAGTACCTACAATGAGCAGTTCTTC. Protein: CASSTPTIGSTYNEQFF. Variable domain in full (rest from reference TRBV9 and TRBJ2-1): DSGVTQTPKHLITATGQRVTLRCSPRSGDLSVYWYQQSLDQGLQFLIQYYNGEERAKGNILERFSAQQFPDLHSELNLSSLELGDSALYFCASSTPTIGSTYNEQFFGPGTRLTVL.

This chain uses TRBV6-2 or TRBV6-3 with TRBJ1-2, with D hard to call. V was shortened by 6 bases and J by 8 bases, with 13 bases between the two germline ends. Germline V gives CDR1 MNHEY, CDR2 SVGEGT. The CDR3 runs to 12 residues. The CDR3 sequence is CASSLDGRGYTF. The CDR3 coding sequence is TGTGCCAGCAGCCTAGATGGGCGAGGCTACACCTTC.

The CDR3 DNA reads TGTGCCAGCATCCCGGGACTAGCGGGAGCCGGGGAGCTGTTTTTT. Translation gives CASIPGLAGAGELFF. The genes are TRBV6-2 or TRBV6-3 and TRBJ2-2, with 14 bases lining up with TRBD2. Losses at the gene ends were 7 bases for V and 6 bases for J; bases not matched to a gene: 4. The V gene's germline CDR1 is MNHEY and CDR2 SVGEGT. CDR3 size: 15 residues.

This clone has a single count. CDR3 DNA sequence: TGTGCCAGCAGCTTGGAGGCGGGGGAAGAGACCCAGTACTTC. Translated, it gives CASSLEAGEETQYF. This sequence joins TRBV5-5 and TRBJ2-5; 7 nucleotides agree with TRBD2. The CDR3 spans 14 residues. Germline lookup yields CDR1 SGHKS and CDR2 YYEKEE (reference sequence). V gave up 0 bases and J gave up 3 bases; unmatched junction bases: 2.

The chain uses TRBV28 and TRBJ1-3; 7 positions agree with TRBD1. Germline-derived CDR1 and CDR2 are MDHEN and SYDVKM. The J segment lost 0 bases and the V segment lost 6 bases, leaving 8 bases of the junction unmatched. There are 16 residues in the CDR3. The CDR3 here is CASRVGGTPSGNTIYF. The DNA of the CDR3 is TGTGCCAGCAGAGTAGGGGGCACACCCTCTGGAAACACCATATATTTT.

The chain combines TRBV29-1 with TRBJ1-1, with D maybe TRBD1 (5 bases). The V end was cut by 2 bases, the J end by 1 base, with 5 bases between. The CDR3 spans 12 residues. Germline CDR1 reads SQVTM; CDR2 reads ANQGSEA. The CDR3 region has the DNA TGCAGCGTTGAACAGGGGAACACTGAAGCTTTCTTT. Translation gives CSVEQGNTEAFF.

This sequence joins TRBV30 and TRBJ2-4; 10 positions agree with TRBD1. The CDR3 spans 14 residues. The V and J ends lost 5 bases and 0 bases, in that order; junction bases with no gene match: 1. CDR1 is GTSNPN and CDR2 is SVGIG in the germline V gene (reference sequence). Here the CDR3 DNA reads TGTGCCTGGCGGACAGGGGGAGCCAAAAACATTCAGTACTTC. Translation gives CAWRTGGAKNIQYF.

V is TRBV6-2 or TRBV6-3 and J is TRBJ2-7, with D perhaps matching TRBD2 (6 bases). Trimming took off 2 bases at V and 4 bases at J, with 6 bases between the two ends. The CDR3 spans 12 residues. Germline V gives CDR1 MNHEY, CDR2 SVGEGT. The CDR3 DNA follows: TGTGCCAGCAGTTACGGACTATACGAGCAGTACTTC. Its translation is CASSYGLYEQYF.

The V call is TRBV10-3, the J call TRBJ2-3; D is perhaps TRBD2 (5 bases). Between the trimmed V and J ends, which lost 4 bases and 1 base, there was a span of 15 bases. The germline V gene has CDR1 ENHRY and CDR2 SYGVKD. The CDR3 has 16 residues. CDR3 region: CAISAAAEEGTDTQYF. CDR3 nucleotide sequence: TGTGCCATCAGTGCTGCAGCGGAGGAGGGCACAGATACGCAGTATTTT.

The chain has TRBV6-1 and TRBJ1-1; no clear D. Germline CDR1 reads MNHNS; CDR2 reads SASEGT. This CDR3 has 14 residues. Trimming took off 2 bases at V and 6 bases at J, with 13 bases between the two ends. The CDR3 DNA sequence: TGTGCCAGCAGTGAACCCTTTGGGGAGGCTGAAGCTTTCTTT. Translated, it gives CASSEPFGEAEAFF.

This CDR3 is CASSWVGDTEAFF. The CDR3 DNA follows: TGTGCCAGCAGTTGGGTAGGGGACACTGAAGCTTTCTTT. This sequence joins TRBV6-2 or TRBV6-3 and TRBJ1-1; perhaps TRBD1 as D (5 bases). This CDR3 spans 13 amino acids. V was clipped by 4 bases and J by 3 bases, with 9 bases between them. Germline V gene sequence: CDR1 MNHEY, CDR2 SVGEGT.

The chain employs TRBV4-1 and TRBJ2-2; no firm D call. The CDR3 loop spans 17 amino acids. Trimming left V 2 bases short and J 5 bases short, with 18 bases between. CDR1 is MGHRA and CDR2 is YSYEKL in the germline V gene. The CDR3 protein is CASSQPLRARGTGELFF. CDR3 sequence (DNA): TGCGCCAGCAGCCAACCTCTCCGAGCCCGAGGAACCGGGGAGCTGTTTTTT.

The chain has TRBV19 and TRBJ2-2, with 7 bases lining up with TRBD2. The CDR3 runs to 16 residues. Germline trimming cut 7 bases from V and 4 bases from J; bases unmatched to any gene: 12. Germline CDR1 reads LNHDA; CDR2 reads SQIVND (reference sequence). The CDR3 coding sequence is TGTGCCAGTAATGGGGGGGGACCGTCGAGCACCGGGGAGCTGTTTTTT. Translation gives CASNGGGPSSTGELFF. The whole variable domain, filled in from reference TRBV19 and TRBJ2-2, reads DGGITQSPKYLFRKEGQNVTLSCEQNLNHDAMYWYRQDPGQGLRLIYYSQIVNDFQKGDIAEGYSVSREKKESFPLTVTSAQKNPTAFYLCASNGGGPSSTGELFFGEGSRLTVL.

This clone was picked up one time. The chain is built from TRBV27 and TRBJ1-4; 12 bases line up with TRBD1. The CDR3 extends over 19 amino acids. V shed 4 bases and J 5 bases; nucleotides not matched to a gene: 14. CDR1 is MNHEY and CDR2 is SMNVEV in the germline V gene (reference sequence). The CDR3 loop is CASSSMGVGTGGLNEKLFF. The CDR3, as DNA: TGTGCCAGCAGTTCCATGGGGGTTGGGACAGGGGGCTTGAATGAAAAACTGTTTTTT.

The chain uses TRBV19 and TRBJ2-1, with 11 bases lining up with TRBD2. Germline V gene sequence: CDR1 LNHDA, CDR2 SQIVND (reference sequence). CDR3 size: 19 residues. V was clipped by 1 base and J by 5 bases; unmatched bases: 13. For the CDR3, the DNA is TGTGCCAGTAGTATAGGGGTCAGCCGACTAGCGGGGTACAACAATGAGCAGTTCTTC. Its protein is CASSIGVSRLAGYNNEQFF.